A single sample is the source of the 5 T cell receptor beta chains below, sequenced in a study of metastatic and nonmetastatic thyroid tumors. Thyroid surgery took place with no prior treatment in any patient. MiXCR was used by TCRdb to re-call the PCR reads. Among about 59,000 clones listed, roughly 16% were seen once. Sequenced material: blood. The origin of the receptors is a male donor with papillary thyroid cancer or a benign thyroid nodule (not recorded which). Some clones in this sample may be carry-over from other donors' samples.

This clone was seen repeatedly, ten times or more. The chain recombines TRBV7-8 with TRBJ1-1; TRBD1 matches at 8 bases. Germline V gene lookup returns CDR1 SGHVS and CDR2 FQNEAQ. The CDR3 spans 15 residues. Germline trimming cut 2 bases from V and 1 base from J; bases unmatched to any gene: 3. The CDR3 reads CASSLSGTGNTEAFF. As DNA, the CDR3 is TGTGCCAGCAGCTTATCGGGGACAGGGAACACTGAAGCTTTCTTT.

Ten or more counts support this clone. This chain joins TRBV4-3 and TRBJ2-1; unclear D gene. The CDR3 is 17 residues long. V was trimmed by 8 bases and J by 0 bases, leaving 20 bases between them. Germline lookup yields CDR1 LGHNA and CDR2 YSLEER. DNA of the CDR3: TGCGCCAGCCCCCGGATGGGCGGACGGAGCTCCTACAATGAGCAGTTCTTC. This sequence encodes CASPRMGGRSSYNEQFF.

This clone was seen more than once but under ten times. A clone one base away is much larger, so this may be a read error. The rearrangement links TRBV9 to TRBJ2-2, with TRBD1 as a possible D gene (6 bases). Germline loops: CDR1 SGDLS, CDR2 YYNGEE. This CDR3 is 14 amino acids long. CDR3 amino acids: CASSAGTNLGGLFF. CDR3 bases: TGTGCCAGCAGCGCCGGGACCAATCTAGGGGGGCTGTTTTTT.

This clone was picked up many times. The chain has TRBV11-2 and TRBJ2-3, with TRBD1 identical over 10 bases. The CDR3 extends over 15 amino acids. Germline V lookup: CDR1 SGHAT, CDR2 FQNNGV. V was clipped by 5 bases and J by 4 bases; unmatched bases: 6. Here the CDR3 reads CASSPDRGRPDTQYF. The DNA of the CDR3 is TGTGCCAGCAGCCCAGACAGGGGGCGGCCAGATACGCAGTATTTT.

There are many counts of this clone. The chain uses TRBV6-2 or TRBV6-3 and TRBJ2-1; tentatively, D is TRBD1 or TRBD2 (7 bases each). This CDR3 has 14 residues. Trimming shortened V by 7 bases and J by 8 bases, and 18 bases separated the two germline ends. CDR1 is MNHEY, CDR2 SVGEGT, per germline. The CDR3 is CASTPWQGGHEQFF. The CDR3 region has the DNA TGTGCCAGCACCCCGTGGCAGGGGGGGCATGAGCAGTTCTTC.